The next 16 T cell receptor beta chains were all read from a single sample in a study of spatial heterogeneity in lung cancer. TCRdb re-analysed the 5' RACE reads in MiXCR, keeping a single row per CDR3 protein. The repertoire holds 25,000 or so distinct CDR3 sequences, with 13% as singletons. Time point defined: sample taken at primary tumor resection. Extraction of whole RNA from tumor, nontumor lung or frozen PBMC preceded unsorted sequencing. The material was PBMCs, obtained at surgery. These receptors all stem from a female donor with early-stage non-small cell lung cancer.

The chain couples TRBV5-4 to TRBJ1-6, with TRBD1 as a possible D gene (6 bases). In germline, CDR1 is SGHNT, CDR2 YYREEE (reference sequence). Deletions cut 7 bases from V and 3 bases from J, with 8 bases between. The CDR3 loop spans 13 amino acids. CDR3 region: CASRTDYNSPLHF. CDR3 sequence (DNA): TGTGCCAGCCGGACAGACTATAATTCACCCCTCCACTTT. Together with reference TRBV5-4 and TRBJ1-6, the CDR3 gives the full variable domain: ETGVTQSPTHLIKTRGQQVTLRCSSQSGHNTVSWYQQALGQGPQFIFQYYREEENGRGNFPPRFSGLQFPNYSSELNVNALELDDSALYLCASRTDYNSPLHFGNGTRLTVT.

This clonotype showed up many times. This chain joins TRBV7-8 and TRBJ2-7; 7 nucleotides line up with TRBD2. Trimming took 1 base from V and 1 from J; bases not matched to a gene: 1. CDR3 length: 14 amino acids. Germline-derived CDR1 and CDR2 are SGHVS and FQNEAQ. The DNA for the CDR3 is TGTGCCAGCAGCTTAGGGGGGGGATCCTACGAGCAGTACTTC. Its translation is CASSLGGGSYEQYF.

In its sample, this clonotype was seen many times. The chain is built from TRBV7-8 and TRBJ2-7, with a tentative D call TRBD1 (6 bases). Deletions cut 5 bases from V and 0 bases from J, with 14 bases between. CDR3 length: 15 residues. Germline loops: CDR1 SGHVS, CDR2 FQNEAQ. CDR3 sequence: CASSLRTVNSYEQYF. The DNA for the CDR3 is TGTGCCAGCAGCCTTCGGACAGTCAACTCCTACGAGCAGTACTTC.

This clonotype has at least ten counts. The rearrangement links TRBV6-6 to TRBJ2-2; TRBD2 might be the D (6 bases). Germline CDR1 reads MNHNY; CDR2 reads SVGAGI (reference sequence). CDR3 length: 15 residues. V lost 6 bases, J lost 9 bases, and 20 bases lay in between. This CDR3 is CASSPSGGLPWELFF. CDR3 in DNA: TGTGCCAGCAGCCCCTCCGGGGGACTCCCCTGGGAGCTGTTTTTT.

The J gene is TRBJ2-7, the V gene TRBV6-5, with 7 bases identical to TRBD2. The CDR3 runs to 14 residues. The germline gives CDR1 MNHEY, CDR2 SVGAGI. The V segment lost 4 bases and the J segment 2 bases; nucleotides outside the gene matches: 5. CDR3: CASSWRGTPYEQYF. CDR3 DNA: TGTGCCAGCAGTTGGCGGGGGACCCCCTACGAGCAGTACTTC.

This clonotype has a count of ten or more. The chain has TRBV2 and TRBJ2-7; D gene ambiguous. The V and J ends lost 2 bases and 4 bases respectively, with 3 bases between them. This CDR3 has 11 residues. Germline V CDR1 and CDR2: SNHLY, FYNNEI. For the CDR3, the DNA is TGTGCCAGCAGTGAAAGGTACGAGCAGTACGTC. Translated: CASSERYEQYV.

This clonotype was seen many times. The V gene is TRBV4-3, the J gene TRBJ2-5; 8 bases line up with TRBD1. The germline V gene has CDR1 LGHNA and CDR2 YSLEER. V dropped 4 bases and J dropped 6; count of bases not matched to a gene: 4. This CDR3 contains 13 residues. CDR3 nucleotides: TGCGCCAGCAGCCCCACAGGGGGACAGACCCAGTACTTC. Protein product: CASSPTGGQTQYF.

This clonotype was seen at least ten times. The V call is TRBV29-1, the J call TRBJ1-1, with D maybe TRBD1 (6 bases). CDR1 and CDR2 from the germline V gene are SQVTM and ANQGSEA. V gave up 5 bases and J gave up 4 bases, with 11 bases separating them. The CDR3 is made up of 12 amino acids. The CDR3 spells CSVIQGPTEAFF. CDR3 bases: TGCAGCGTTATTCAGGGGCCCACTGAAGCTTTCTTT.

This clonotype showed up many times. The rearrangement links TRBV12-3 or TRBV12-4 to TRBJ2-3, with D perhaps given as TRBD1 or TRBD2 (6 bases each). V dropped 6 bases and J dropped 2 bases, with 15 bases sitting between them. CDR3 length: 15 residues. The CDR3 DNA reads as TGTGCCAGCAGCCTTGGGGGGCGGAACACAGATACGCAGTATTTT. This encodes CASSLGGRNTDTQYF.

This clonotype was observed many times. The rearrangement joins TRBV19 to TRBJ2-1; D remains unclear. The CDR3 runs 8 residues. V was shortened by 7 bases and J by 8 bases, with 0 bases between the two germline ends. Germline lookup yields CDR1 LNHDA and CDR2 SQIVND (reference sequence). The CDR3 sequence: CASNEQFF. CDR3 nucleotides: TGTGCCAGTAATGAGCAGTTCTTC.

This clonotype was picked up many times. The chain employs TRBV7-9 and TRBJ2-7, with 10 bases identical to TRBD1. Germline V gene data show CDR1 as SEHNR and CDR2 as FQNEAQ (reference sequence). Trimming cost V 5 bases and J 3 bases; bases outside gene matches: 7. The CDR3 is 15 residues long. The CDR3 DNA reads TGTGCCAGCAGCCAGCGGGGACAGGGGAACTACGAGCAGTACTTC. Translated, it gives CASSQRGQGNYEQYF.

This clonotype was observed at least ten times. The chain uses TRBV28 and TRBJ2-1, with 8 bases matching TRBD1. The germline CDR1 and CDR2 sequences are MDHEN and SYDVKM. V shed 7 bases, J shed 6 bases, and the junction held 11 bases outside the gene matches. The CDR3 is 15 amino acids. Written as DNA, the CDR3 is TGTGCCAGCAACCTAGACAGGGGTCCAGTCAATGAGCAGTTCTTC. Amino acids: CASNLDRGPVNEQFF. Filled out from reference TRBV28 and TRBJ2-1, the complete variable domain reads DVKVTQSSRYLVKRTGEKVFLECVQDMDHENMFWYRQDPGLGLRLIYFSYDVKMKEKGDIPEGYSVSREKKERFSLILESASTNQTSMYLCASNLDRGPVNEQFFGPGTRLTVL.

This clonotype came up a few times. This chain links TRBV7-9 with TRBJ2-1; TRBD1 is a possible D gene (6 bases). CDR3 length: 15 residues. Deletions cut 0 bases from V and 7 bases from J, with 13 bases between. The germline V gene encodes CDR1 SEHNR and CDR2 FQNEAQ (reference sequence). The CDR3 DNA reads as TGTGCCAGCAGCTTAGCCGGTAGAGGGGGTAATGAGCAGTTCTTC. This encodes CASSLAGRGGNEQFF.

The sample holds many counts of this clonotype. The chain employs TRBV6-2 or TRBV6-3 and TRBJ2-3; 12 nucleotides match TRBD1. Germline V gives CDR1 MNHEY, CDR2 SVGEGT. The CDR3 consists of 16 residues. V shed 5 bases, J shed 5 bases, and the junction held 8 bases outside the gene matches. The chain's CDR3 is CASSPGQGARIDTQYF. As DNA, the CDR3 is TGTGCCAGCAGTCCGGGACAGGGGGCGCGAATAGATACGCAGTATTTT.

This clonotype was detected many times. V gene TRBV2 combines with J gene TRBJ1-1; D call uncertain. The CDR3 loop spans 12 amino acids. The germline CDR1 and CDR2 sequences are SNHLY and FYNNEI. V gave up 8 bases and J gave up 5 bases, with 12 bases separating them. DNA of the CDR3: TGTGCCAGCGGCCCCTTGGGAACTGAAGCTTTCTTT. Amino acids: CASGPLGTEAFF.

Comments on this clonotype: A much larger clonotype is one base distant, so this may be a read error. The rearrangement joins TRBV20-1 to TRBJ2-3; 8 bases match TRBD2. The CDR3 spans 17 residues. Germline-derived CDR1 and CDR2 are DFQATT and SNEGSKA (reference sequence). The V and J ends lost 3 bases and 3 bases, in that order; junction bases with no gene match: 14. In DNA, the CDR3 is TGCAGTGCTAGCCCGCTCAGCGGGCGGGGGGTTACAGATACGCAGTATTTT. Translation gives CSASPLSGRGVTDTQYF.